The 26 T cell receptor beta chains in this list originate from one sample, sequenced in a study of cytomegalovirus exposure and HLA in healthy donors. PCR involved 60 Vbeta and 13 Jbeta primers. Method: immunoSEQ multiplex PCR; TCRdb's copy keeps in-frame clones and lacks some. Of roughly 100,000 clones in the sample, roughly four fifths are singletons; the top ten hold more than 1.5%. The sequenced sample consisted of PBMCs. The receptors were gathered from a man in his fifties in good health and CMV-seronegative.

The CDR3: CASSYRVSNTEAFF. The CDR3 nucleotides are TGTGCCAGCAGTTACCGGGTATCGAACACTGAAGCTTTCTTT. This chain links TRBV6-5 with TRBJ1-1; D remains ambiguous. The germline V gene encodes CDR1 MNHEY and CDR2 SVGAGI. The germline V and J ends were trimmed by 2 bases and 1 base, with 8 bases remaining between them. This CDR3 is built from 14 residues.

The CDR3: CASSPGAGPVNTEAFF. DNA for the CDR3: TGTGCCAGCAGCCCAGGAGCGGGGCCGGTGAACACTGAAGCTTTCTTT. This chain uses TRBV7-9 with TRBJ1-1; D perhaps matches TRBD1 (5 bases). CDR3 length: 16 residues. Trimming took 5 bases from V and 0 from J, leaving 16 bases between them. Germline-derived CDR1 and CDR2 are SEHNR and FQNEAQ (reference sequence). Full variable domain (missing parts from reference TRBV7-9 and TRBJ1-1): DTGVSQNPRHKITKRGQNVTFRCDPISEHNRLYWYRQTLGQGPEFLTYFQNEAQLEKSRLLSDRFSAERPKGSFSTLEIQRTEQGDSAMYLCASSPGAGPVNTEAFFGQGTRLTVV.

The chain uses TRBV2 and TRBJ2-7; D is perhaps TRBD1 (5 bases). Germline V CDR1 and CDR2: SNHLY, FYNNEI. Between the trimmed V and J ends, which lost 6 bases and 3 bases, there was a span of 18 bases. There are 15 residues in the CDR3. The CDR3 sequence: CASRADSRRIYEQYV. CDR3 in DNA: TGTGCCAGCAGGGCAGACAGCCGCCGGATCTACGAGCAGTACGTC.

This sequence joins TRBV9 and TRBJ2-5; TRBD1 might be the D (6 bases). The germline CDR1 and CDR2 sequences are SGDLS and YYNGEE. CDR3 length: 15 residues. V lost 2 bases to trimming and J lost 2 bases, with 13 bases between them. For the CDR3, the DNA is TGTGCCAGCAGCGTTCCAGGACAGCTTCAAGAGACCCAGTACTTC. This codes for CASSVPGQLQETQYF.

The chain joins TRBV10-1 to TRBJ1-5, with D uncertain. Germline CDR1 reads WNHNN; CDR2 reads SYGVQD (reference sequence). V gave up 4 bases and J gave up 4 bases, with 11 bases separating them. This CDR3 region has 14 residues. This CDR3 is CASSASGLNQPQHF. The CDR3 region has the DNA TGCGCCAGCAGTGCATCGGGATTGAATCAGCCCCAGCATTTT.

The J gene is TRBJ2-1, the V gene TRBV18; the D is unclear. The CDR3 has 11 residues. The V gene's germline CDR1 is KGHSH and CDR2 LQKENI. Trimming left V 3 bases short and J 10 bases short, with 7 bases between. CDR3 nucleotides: TGTGCCAGCTCACCCCAATCAGAGCAGTTCTTC. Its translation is CASSPQSEQFF.

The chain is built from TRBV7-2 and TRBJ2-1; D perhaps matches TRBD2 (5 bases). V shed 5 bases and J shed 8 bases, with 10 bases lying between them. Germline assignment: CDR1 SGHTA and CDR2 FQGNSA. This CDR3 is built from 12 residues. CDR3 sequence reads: CASSAGGYEQFF. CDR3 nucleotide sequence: TGTGCCAGCAGCGCGGGCGGGTATGAGCAGTTCTTC.

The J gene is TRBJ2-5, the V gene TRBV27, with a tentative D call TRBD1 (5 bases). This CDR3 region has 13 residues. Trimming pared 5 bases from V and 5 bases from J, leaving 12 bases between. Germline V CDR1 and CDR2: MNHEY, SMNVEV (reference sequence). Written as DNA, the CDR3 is TGTGCCAGCAGTGTCCGACAGTTGGAGACCCAGTACTTC. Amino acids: CASSVRQLETQYF.

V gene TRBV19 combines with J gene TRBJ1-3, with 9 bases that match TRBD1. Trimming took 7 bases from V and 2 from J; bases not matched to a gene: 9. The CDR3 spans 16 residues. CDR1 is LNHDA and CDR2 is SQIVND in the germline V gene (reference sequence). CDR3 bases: TGTGCCAGTACTACCAACCGGGACAGGGCTGGAAACACCATATATTTT. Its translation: CASTTNRDRAGNTIYF.

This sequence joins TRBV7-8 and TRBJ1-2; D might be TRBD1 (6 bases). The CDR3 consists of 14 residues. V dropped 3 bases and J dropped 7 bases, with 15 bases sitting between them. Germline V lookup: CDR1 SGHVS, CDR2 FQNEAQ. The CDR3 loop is CASSFSGRGGGYTF. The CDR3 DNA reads TGTGCCAGCAGCTTCTCTGGGAGGGGGGGTGGCTACACCTTC.

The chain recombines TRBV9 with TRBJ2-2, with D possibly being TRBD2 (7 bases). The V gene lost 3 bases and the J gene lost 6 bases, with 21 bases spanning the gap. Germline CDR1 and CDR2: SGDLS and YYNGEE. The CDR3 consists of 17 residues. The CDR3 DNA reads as TGTGCCAGCAGCGCCCCGGGTCGGGGGGCATCCTCCGGGGAGCTGTTTTTT. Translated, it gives CASSAPGRGASSGELFF.

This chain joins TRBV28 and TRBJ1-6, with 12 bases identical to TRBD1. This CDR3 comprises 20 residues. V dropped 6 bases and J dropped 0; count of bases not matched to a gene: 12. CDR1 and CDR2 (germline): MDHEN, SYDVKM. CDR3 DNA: TGTGCCAGCAGCCTTCCGGGACAGGGGGCTCGGAGCTCCTATAATTCACCCCTCCACTTT. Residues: CASSLPGQGARSSYNSPLHF.

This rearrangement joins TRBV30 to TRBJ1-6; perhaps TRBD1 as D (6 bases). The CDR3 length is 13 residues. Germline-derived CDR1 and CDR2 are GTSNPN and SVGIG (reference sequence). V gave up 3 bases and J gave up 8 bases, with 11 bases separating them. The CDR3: CAWRRQGYSPLHF. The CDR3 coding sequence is TGTGCCTGGAGGAGGCAGGGGTATTCACCCCTCCACTTT.

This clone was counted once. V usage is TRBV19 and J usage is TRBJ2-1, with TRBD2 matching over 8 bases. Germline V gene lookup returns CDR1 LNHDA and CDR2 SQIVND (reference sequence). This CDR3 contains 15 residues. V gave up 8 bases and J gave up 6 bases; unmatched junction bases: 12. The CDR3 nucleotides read TGTGCCAGTGCAACCGGGACTAGGAGGGGCAATGAGCAGTTCTTC. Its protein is CASATGTRRGNEQFF.

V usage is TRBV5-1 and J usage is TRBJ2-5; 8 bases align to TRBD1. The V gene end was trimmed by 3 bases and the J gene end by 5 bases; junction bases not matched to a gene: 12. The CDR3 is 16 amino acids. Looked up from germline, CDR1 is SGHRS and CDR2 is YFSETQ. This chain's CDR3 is CASSWGIRTGWETQYF. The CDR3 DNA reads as TGCGCCAGCAGCTGGGGAATCAGGACAGGGTGGGAGACCCAGTACTTC. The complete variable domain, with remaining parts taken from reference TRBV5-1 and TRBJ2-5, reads KAGVTQTPRYLIKTRGQQVTLSCSPISGHRSVSWYQQTPGQGLQFLFEYFSETQRNKGNFPGRFSGRQFSNSRSEMNVSTLELGDSALYLCASSWGIRTGWETQYFGPGTRLLVL.

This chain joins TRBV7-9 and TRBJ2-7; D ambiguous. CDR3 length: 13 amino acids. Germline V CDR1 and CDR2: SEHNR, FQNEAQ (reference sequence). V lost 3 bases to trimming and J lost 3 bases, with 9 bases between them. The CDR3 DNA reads TGTGCCAGCAGCTTCCAACAGTTCTACGAGCAGTACTTC. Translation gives CASSFQQFYEQYF.

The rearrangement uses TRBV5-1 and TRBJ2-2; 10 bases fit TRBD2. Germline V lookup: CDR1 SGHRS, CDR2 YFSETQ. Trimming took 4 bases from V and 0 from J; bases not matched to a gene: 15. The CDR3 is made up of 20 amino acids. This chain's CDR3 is CASSLNPRLAGSANTGELFF. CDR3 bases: TGCGCCAGCAGCCTAAACCCTCGACTAGCGGGCTCTGCGAACACCGGGGAGCTGTTTTTT.

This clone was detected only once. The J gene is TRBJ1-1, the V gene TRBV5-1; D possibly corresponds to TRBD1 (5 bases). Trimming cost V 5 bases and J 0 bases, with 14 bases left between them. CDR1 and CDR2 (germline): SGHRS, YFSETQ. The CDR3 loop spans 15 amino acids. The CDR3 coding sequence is TGCGCCAGCAGAAAGGGCGGGGGGATGAACACTGAAGCTTTCTTT. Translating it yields CASRKGGGMNTEAFF.

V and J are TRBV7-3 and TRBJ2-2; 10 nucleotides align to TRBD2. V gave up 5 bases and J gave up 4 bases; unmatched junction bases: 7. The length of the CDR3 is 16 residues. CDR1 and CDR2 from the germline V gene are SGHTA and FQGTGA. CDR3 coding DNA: TGTGCCAGCAGCCGGTTAAGCGGGGGGGGCACCGGGGAGCTGTTTTTT. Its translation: CASSRLSGGGTGELFF.

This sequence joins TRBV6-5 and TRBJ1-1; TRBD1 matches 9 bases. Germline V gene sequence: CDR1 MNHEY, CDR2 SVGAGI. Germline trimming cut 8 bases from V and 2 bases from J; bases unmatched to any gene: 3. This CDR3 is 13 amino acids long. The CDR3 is CASLDRGNTEAFF. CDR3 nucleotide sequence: TGTGCCAGCTTGGACAGGGGAAACACTGAAGCTTTCTTT.

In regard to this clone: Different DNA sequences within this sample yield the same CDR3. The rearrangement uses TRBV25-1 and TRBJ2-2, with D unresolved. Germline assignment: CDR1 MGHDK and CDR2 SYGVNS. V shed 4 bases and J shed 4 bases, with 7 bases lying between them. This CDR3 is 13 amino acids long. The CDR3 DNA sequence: TGTGCCAGCAGTGTCCTTTCCACCGGGGAGCTGTTTTTT. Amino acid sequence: CASSVLSTGELFF.

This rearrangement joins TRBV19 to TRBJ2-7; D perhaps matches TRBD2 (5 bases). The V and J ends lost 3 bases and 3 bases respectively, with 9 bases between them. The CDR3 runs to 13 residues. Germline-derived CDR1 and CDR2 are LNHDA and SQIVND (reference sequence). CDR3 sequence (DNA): TGTGCCAGTAGTATTGGACTCGGCTACGAGCAGTACTTC. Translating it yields CASSIGLGYEQYF.

CDR3 in amino acids: CASRGSLGQGAYGYTF. The CDR3 bases are TGTGCCAGCAGGGGGAGCCTCGGACAGGGTGCCTATGGCTACACCTTC. The V and J genes are TRBV28 and TRBJ1-2, with 8 bases fitting TRBD1. This CDR3 is built from 16 residues. The germline CDR1 and CDR2 sequences are MDHEN and SYDVKM. The trim removed 6 bases at V and 4 bases at J, leaving 13 bases unmatched.

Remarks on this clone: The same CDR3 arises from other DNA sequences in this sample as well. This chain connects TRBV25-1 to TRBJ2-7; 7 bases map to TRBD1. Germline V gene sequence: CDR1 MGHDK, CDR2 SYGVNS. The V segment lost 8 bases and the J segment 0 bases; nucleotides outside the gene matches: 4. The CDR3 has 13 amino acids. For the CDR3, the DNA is TGTGCCAGCTCGGGACAGCCCTCCTACGAGCAGTACTTC. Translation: CASSGQPSYEQYF.

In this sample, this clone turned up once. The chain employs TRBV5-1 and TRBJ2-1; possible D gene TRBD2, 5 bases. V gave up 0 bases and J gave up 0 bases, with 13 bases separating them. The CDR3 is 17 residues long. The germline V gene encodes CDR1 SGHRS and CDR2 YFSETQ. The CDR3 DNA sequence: TGCGCCAGCAGCTTGGGACGGAGGAGCGGCTCCTACAATGAGCAGTTCTTC. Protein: CASSLGRRSGSYNEQFF.

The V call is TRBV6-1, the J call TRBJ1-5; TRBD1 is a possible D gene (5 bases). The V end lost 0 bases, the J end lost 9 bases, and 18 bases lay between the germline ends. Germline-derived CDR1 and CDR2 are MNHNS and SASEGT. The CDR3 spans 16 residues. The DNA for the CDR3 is TGTGCCAGCAGTGAAGCAAGGGCAGGGTGGGCTCGGCCCCAGCATTTT. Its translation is CASSEARAGWARPQHF.